This TCR beta chain was profiled in a study of prognosis after radiotherapy for stage I lung cancer. This clonotype appeared many times. Genomic DNA yielded TCR beta CDR3, amplified by two-round multiplex PCR. Primers were specific to each TRBV and TRBJ gene in first-round PCR. TCRdb reanalysed the multiplex PCR reads using MiXCR and keeps one entry per CDR3 protein. The repertoire consists of roughly 23,000 distinct CDR3 sequences, with roughly 44% occurring once and the leading ten covering 31%. The source of this sequence is a donor over 45 with non-small cell lung cancer. The sample here was PBMCs, taken before or after stereotactic body radiation therapy (not recorded which).

CDR3 loop: CASSLRAEVSEQFF. In DNA form, the CDR3 reads TGTGCCAGCAGTTTACGGGCTGAGGTCAGTGAGCAGTTCTTC. The V gene is TRBV28, the J gene TRBJ2-1, with D uncertain. V shed 2 bases and J shed 9 bases, with 14 bases lying between them. Per germline, CDR1 MDHEN and CDR2 SYDVKM. This CDR3 contains 14 residues. The entire variable domain, with the rest obtained from reference TRBV28 and TRBJ2-1, is as follows: DVKVTQSSRYLVKRTGEKVFLECVQDMDHENMFWYRQDPGLGLRLIYFSYDVKMKEKGDIPEGYSVSREKKERFSLILESASTNQTSMYLCASSLRAEVSEQFFGPGTRLTVL.